The 5 T cell receptor beta chains given below trace back to one sample, sequenced in a study of shared clonotypes between healthy human individuals. Repertoires were generated with immunoSEQ multiplex PCR, while TCRdb's copy carries only in-frame clones and drops some. The table includes roughly 700,000 clones, about 74% detected once. The source material was memory CD4+ T cells sorted from blood. Specified subset: CD45RA-negative fraction. The receptor set was obtained from a woman aged 30 to 39 in good health.

The V gene is TRBV10-1, the J gene TRBJ2-1; the match to TRBD2 covers 7 bases. In germline, CDR1 is WNHNN, CDR2 SYGVQD (reference sequence). With V trimmed by 4 bases and J by 2 bases, 2 bases remained unmatched. The CDR3 loop spans 14 amino acids. The CDR3 nucleotides read TGCGCCAGCAGTGCCGGGACTACCTACAATGAGCAGTTCTTC. It encodes CASSAGTTYNEQFF.

The V gene is TRBV19, the J gene TRBJ2-3; a possible D gene is TRBD2 (5 bases). Trimming cost V 4 bases and J 2 bases, with 25 bases left between them. This CDR3 spans 19 amino acids. Per germline, CDR1 LNHDA and CDR2 SQIVND (reference sequence). The CDR3 is CASSSGAPGIATPTDTQYF. The DNA for the CDR3 is TGTGCCAGTAGTAGCGGTGCCCCCGGGATCGCTACTCCCACAGATACGCAGTATTTT.

The chain employs TRBV10-1 and TRBJ1-1; D remains unclear. Germline-derived CDR1 and CDR2 are WNHNN and SYGVQD (reference sequence). With 0 bases removed from V and 11 bases from J, the gap between germline ends came to 13 bases. The CDR3 loop spans 13 amino acids. The CDR3 protein is CASSESLGTEAFF. In DNA form, the CDR3 reads TGCGCCAGCAGTGAGTCGCTTGGCACCGAGGCTTTCTTT.

Remarks on this clone: At the DNA level, this CDR3 is encoded by other sequences in the same sample as well. The V call is TRBV28, the J call TRBJ1-5, with D uncertain. CDR1 is MDHEN and CDR2 is SYDVKM in the germline V gene. V shed 2 bases and J shed 7 bases, with 6 bases lying between them. CDR3 length: 12 residues. CDR3 sequence reads: CASSLEGQPQHF. In nucleotides, the CDR3 is TGTGCCAGCAGTTTAGAGGGCCAGCCCCAGCATTTT.

The CDR3 region has the DNA TGTGCCAGCACAAGCGGGACCTACAATGAGCAGTTCTTC. Protein: CASTSGTYNEQFF. The V call is TRBV9, the J call TRBJ2-1, with TRBD2 matching over 7 bases. Germline CDR1 reads SGDLS; CDR2 reads YYNGEE. The CDR3 totals 13 residues. Unmatched junction bases numbered 2, after V lost 6 bases and J lost 2 bases.